One TCR beta chain is described in this entry. Its antigen is currently unknown. Per individual sample, total RNA of at least 5.5 micrograms was extracted. Primers used in a second PCR of about 7 to 12 cycles were a sample-barcoded 5' primer and a J-beta primer mix. TCRdb fed the 5' RACE reads into MiXCR, producing one record per CDR3 protein. Counted here are 380,000 or so distinct CDR3 sequences, about 55% occurring once; the ten biggest clones make up about 54%. The data belong to a study of blood T cells in healthy people across ages. Germline loops: CDR1 LGHDT, CDR2 YNNKEL (reference sequence). The CDR3 consists of 14 residues. V lost 4 bases, J lost 6 bases, and 5 bases stayed unmatched. General study findings and limits: In long-lived donors, naive CD4+ cell counts and diversity exceeded those of aged donors.

The clonotype comes from a man between 60 and 70 years old in good health. This sequence joins TRBV3-1 and TRBJ1-5; 8 bases map to TRBD1. The material sequenced was blood. CDR3 bases: TGTGCCAGCAGCCCCAGGGGGCAGGGTCAGCCCCAGCATTTT. Its protein product is CASSPRGQGQPQHF.